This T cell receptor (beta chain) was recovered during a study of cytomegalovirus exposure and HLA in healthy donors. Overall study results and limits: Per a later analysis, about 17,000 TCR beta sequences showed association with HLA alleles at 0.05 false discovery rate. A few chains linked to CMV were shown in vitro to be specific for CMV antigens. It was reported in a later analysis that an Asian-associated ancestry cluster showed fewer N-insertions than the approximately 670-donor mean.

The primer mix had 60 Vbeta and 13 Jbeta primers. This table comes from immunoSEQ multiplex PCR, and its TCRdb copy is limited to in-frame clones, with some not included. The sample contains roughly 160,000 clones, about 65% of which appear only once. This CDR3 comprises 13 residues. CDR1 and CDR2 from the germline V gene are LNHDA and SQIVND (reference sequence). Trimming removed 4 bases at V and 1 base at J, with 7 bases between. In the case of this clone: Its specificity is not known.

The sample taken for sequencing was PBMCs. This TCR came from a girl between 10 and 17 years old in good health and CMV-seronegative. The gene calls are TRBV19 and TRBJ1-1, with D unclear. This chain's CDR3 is CASSTSANTEAFF. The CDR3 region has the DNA TGTGCCAGTAGTACGAGTGCGAACACTGAAGCTTTCTTT.